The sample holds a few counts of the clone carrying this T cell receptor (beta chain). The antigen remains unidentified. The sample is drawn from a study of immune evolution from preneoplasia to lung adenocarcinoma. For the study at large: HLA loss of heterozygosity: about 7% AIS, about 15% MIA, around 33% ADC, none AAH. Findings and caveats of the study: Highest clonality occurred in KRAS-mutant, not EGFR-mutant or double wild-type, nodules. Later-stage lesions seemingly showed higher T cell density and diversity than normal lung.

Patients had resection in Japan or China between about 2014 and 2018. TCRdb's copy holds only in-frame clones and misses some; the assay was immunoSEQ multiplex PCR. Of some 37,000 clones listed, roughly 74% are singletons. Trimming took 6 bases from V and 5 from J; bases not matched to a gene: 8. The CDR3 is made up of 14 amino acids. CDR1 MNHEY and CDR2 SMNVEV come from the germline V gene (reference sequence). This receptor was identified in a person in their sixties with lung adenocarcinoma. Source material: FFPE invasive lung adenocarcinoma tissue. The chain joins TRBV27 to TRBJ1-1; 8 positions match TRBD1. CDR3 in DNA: TGTGCCAGCAGGACTAGACAGGGGTGGACTGAAGCTTTCTTT. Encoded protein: CASRTRQGWTEAFF.